The 23 T cell receptor beta chains in this list originate from one sample, sequenced in a study of T cell clones after liver transplantation. Clones were read by immunoSEQ multiplex PCR, and TCRdb kept only the in-frame ones, dropping some. The sample lists about 21,000 clones; approximately 93% were seen once. The source material was CD8+ T cells from blood, sampled 25 months after liver transplant. The receptors shown here come from a human patient who received a liver transplant. A share of the T cells may be of graft donor origin.

V is TRBV4-3 and J is TRBJ1-1; TRBD1 agrees at 7 bases. Trimming removed 0 bases from V and 1 base from J; junction bases left unmatched: 5. The CDR3 extends over 16 amino acids. CDR1 LGHNA and CDR2 YSLEER come from the germline V gene. As DNA, the CDR3 is TGCGCCAGCAGCCAAGATGAGCAGGGGGAGAACACTGAAGCTTTCTTT. Amino acids: CASSQDEQGENTEAFF.

This chain joins TRBV27 and TRBJ2-1; no reliable D call. This CDR3 is built from 13 residues. With 4 bases removed from V and 5 bases from J, the gap between germline ends came to 9 bases. From germline, CDR1 is MNHEY and CDR2 SMNVEV (reference sequence). The CDR3 nucleotides are TGTGCCAGCAGTTCTCGACTGAACAATGAGCAGTTCTTC. Its translation is CASSSRLNNEQFF.

The genes are TRBV7-2 and TRBJ2-7; 16 nucleotides align to TRBD2. This CDR3 comprises 16 residues. The J segment lost 3 bases and the V segment lost 3 bases, leaving 2 bases of the junction unmatched. Germline assignment: CDR1 SGHTA and CDR2 FQGNSA. CDR3 in DNA: TGTGCCAGCAGCTTGGGACTAGCGGGGGGGAGCTACGAGCAGTACTTC. Residues: CASSLGLAGGSYEQYF.

The rearrangement joins TRBV11-2 to TRBJ2-1, with TRBD2 as a possible D gene (5 bases). The CDR3 is made up of 15 amino acids. Between the trimmed V and J ends, which lost 1 base and 6 bases, there was a span of 13 bases. CDR1 and CDR2 from the germline V gene are SGHAT and FQNNGV. The CDR3 DNA reads as TGTGCCAGCAGCTTAGCAGCGGCCCCTTTCAATGAGCAGTTCTTC. Protein: CASSLAAAPFNEQFF. Full variable domain (missing parts from reference TRBV11-2 and TRBJ2-1): EAGVAQSPRYKIIEKRQSVAFWCNPISGHATLYWYQQILGQGPKLLIQFQNNGVVDDSQLPKDRFSAERLKGVDSTLKIQPAKLEDSAVYLCASSLAAAPFNEQFFGPGTRLTVL.

Here the CDR3 reads CASSVGDSGEQYF. CDR3 sequence (DNA): TGTGCCAGCAGCGTAGGGGATTCGGGCGAGCAGTACTTC. J is TRBJ2-7 and V is TRBV9; D not resolved. This CDR3 is built from 13 residues. The V and J ends lost 0 bases and 6 bases respectively, with 10 bases between them. Germline V gives CDR1 SGDLS, CDR2 YYNGEE.

The genes are TRBV4-1 and TRBJ2-5, with 12 bases fitting TRBD2. Per the germline V gene, CDR1 is MGHRA and CDR2 is YSYEKL. This CDR3 contains 14 residues. J was trimmed by 4 bases and V by 3 bases; bases with no gene match: 0. The CDR3 sequence: CASSQGLAGETQYF. The CDR3 coding sequence is TGCGCCAGCAGCCAGGGACTAGCGGGAGAGACCCAGTACTTC.

The chain is built from TRBV10-3 and TRBJ2-2; 10 bases fit TRBD1. V lost 6 bases to trimming and J lost 0 bases; unmatched junction nucleotides: 13. Germline loops: CDR1 ENHRY, CDR2 SYGVKD. This CDR3 has 19 residues. The CDR3 sequence is CAISPGGQGIGANTGELFF. In nucleotides, the CDR3 is TGTGCCATCAGCCCGGGGGGACAGGGGATCGGAGCGAACACCGGGGAGCTGTTTTTT.

The chain links TRBV7-6 to TRBJ2-7; D is undetermined. Trimming cost V 3 bases and J 5 bases, with 17 bases left between them. The CDR3 consists of 15 residues. Germline CDR1 is SGHVS and CDR2 is FNYEAQ. This chain's CDR3 is CASSFNVAGFHEQYF. The CDR3 DNA sequence: TGTGCCAGCAGCTTTAATGTGGCTGGGTTCCACGAGCAGTACTTC.

The chain employs TRBV25-1 and TRBJ2-7; no clear D. Trimming removed 8 bases at V and 13 bases at J, with 9 bases between. The CDR3 extends over 8 amino acids. Per the germline V gene, CDR1 is MGHDK and CDR2 is SYGVNS. CDR3: CASPSSYF. DNA for the CDR3: TGTGCCAGCCCGAGTTCCTACTTC.

The chain combines TRBV15 with TRBJ2-7; weak D call: TRBD1 (6 bases). The CDR3 has 17 amino acids. Trimming left V 5 bases short and J 7 bases short, with 27 bases between. The germline V gene has CDR1 LNHNV and CDR2 YYDKDF (reference sequence). The CDR3 DNA follows: TGTGCCACCAGCTCCCCAGGGGACGATCTTAGATCGTGGGAGCAGTACTTC. Translating it yields CATSSPGDDLRSWEQYF.

CDR3 sequence reads: CASSFVGGDTEAFF. The CDR3 DNA reads TGTGCCAGCAGCTTTGTAGGGGGCGACACTGAAGCTTTCTTT. The chain uses TRBV5-4 and TRBJ1-1, with 7 bases aligning to TRBD1. The CDR3 loop spans 14 amino acids. CDR1 and CDR2 (germline): SGHNT, YYREEE (reference sequence). Losses at the gene ends were 2 bases for V and 3 bases for J; bases not matched to a gene: 4. The variable domain in full, with the rest retrieved from reference TRBV5-4 and TRBJ1-1, is ETGVTQSPTHLIKTRGQQVTLRCSSQSGHNTVSWYQQALGQGPQFIFQYYREEENGRGNFPPRFSGLQFPNYSSELNVNALELDDSALYLCASSFVGGDTEAFFGQGTRLTVV.

For the CDR3, the DNA is TGTGCCAGCAGTTCGATGAACCAAGAGCAGTACTTC. Translation gives CASSSMNQEQYF. The genes are TRBV6-5 and TRBJ2-7; D is unresolved. Germline V gene data show CDR1 as MNHEY and CDR2 as SVGAGI. The V end lost 4 bases, the J end lost 7 bases, and 11 bases lay between the germline ends. This CDR3 region has 12 residues.

The rearrangement uses TRBV6-5 and TRBJ1-2; no reliable D call. This CDR3 has 14 amino acids. V was pared by 6 bases and J by 0 bases, with 11 bases between. Germline V gene sequence: CDR1 MNHEY, CDR2 SVGAGI. CDR3 sequence (DNA): TGTGCCAGCAGCCCGGGTGGGACTAACTATGGCTACACCTTC. This translates into CASSPGGTNYGYTF.

V usage is TRBV4-3 and J usage is TRBJ2-3; 11 nucleotides agree with TRBD1. Germline V gene data show CDR1 as LGHNA and CDR2 as YSLEER. The CDR3 runs 18 residues. V gave up 2 bases and J gave up 4 bases; unmatched junction bases: 11. The CDR3 nucleotides are TGCGCCAGCAGCCAACAAAATTGGGGACAGGGGGTATCAGATACGCAGTATTTT. Translated, it gives CASSQQNWGQGVSDTQYF.

The chain joins TRBV9 to TRBJ2-1; no firm D call. CDR1 and CDR2 from the germline V gene are SGDLS and YYNGEE. The V gene lost 0 bases and the J gene lost 5 bases, with 9 bases spanning the gap. CDR3 length: 14 residues. Here the CDR3 DNA reads TGTGCCAGCAGCGTAGGCGGTAGCAACAATGAGCAGTTCTTC. It is translated as CASSVGGSNNEQFF.

The J gene is TRBJ2-5, the V gene TRBV27; tentatively, D is TRBD1 (6 bases). Trimming left V 4 bases short and J 6 bases short, with 15 bases between. The CDR3 length is 14 residues. The germline gives CDR1 MNHEY, CDR2 SMNVEV (reference sequence). Here the CDR3 DNA reads TGTGCCAGCAGTTCCCAAACAGGGCTTAAGACCCAGTACTTC. This sequence encodes CASSSQTGLKTQYF.

Here the CDR3 reads CAISLTGARGYTF. CDR3 DNA sequence: TGTGCCATCAGTCTTACAGGGGCCAGAGGCTACACCTTC. This chain joins TRBV10-3 and TRBJ1-2; TRBD1 matches 7 bases. Trimming took 5 bases from V and 8 from J; bases not matched to a gene: 8. CDR1 is ENHRY and CDR2 is SYGVKD in the germline V gene. This CDR3 has 13 residues.

This clone has only one observation. The chain combines TRBV6-5 with TRBJ2-1; D gene uncertain. This CDR3 contains 14 residues. V was shortened by 2 bases and J by 5 bases, with 10 bases between the two germline ends. Germline V lookup: CDR1 MNHEY, CDR2 SVGAGI. In nucleotides, the CDR3 is TGTGCCAGCAGTTACCTAGGGCCCAACAATGAGCAGTTCTTC. Encoded protein: CASSYLGPNNEQFF.

The chain joins TRBV2 to TRBJ2-7; the D is unclear. The V gene's germline CDR1 is SNHLY and CDR2 FYNNEI. V was shortened by 3 bases and J by 0 bases, with 6 bases between the two germline ends. The CDR3 is made up of 13 amino acids. This CDR3 reads CASSDIVSYEQYF. Here the CDR3 DNA reads TGTGCCAGCAGTGACATAGTCTCCTACGAGCAGTACTTC.

The CDR3 region has the DNA TGTGCCAGCAGCTGGGTTTCCTACGAGCAGTACTTC. Protein: CASSWVSYEQYF. This chain uses TRBV7-9 with TRBJ2-7; D is undetermined. The CDR3 runs to 12 residues. From germline, CDR1 is SEHNR and CDR2 FQNEAQ (reference sequence). With 4 bases removed from V and 1 base from J, the gap between germline ends came to 5 bases.

V is TRBV7-7 and J is TRBJ1-4, with TRBD1 matching over 7 bases. From germline, CDR1 is SSHAT and CDR2 FNYEAQ (reference sequence). CDR3 size: 15 residues. Trimming took 5 bases from V and 8 from J; bases not matched to a gene: 11. CDR3 sequence: CASSPSKGAGEKLFF. The CDR3 coding sequence is TGTGCCAGCAGCCCTTCCAAGGGGGCGGGGGAAAAACTGTTTTTT.

The count of this clone is one. The chain uses TRBV27 and TRBJ1-5; perhaps TRBD1 as D (5 bases). The V gene lost 6 bases and the J gene lost 2 bases, with 14 bases spanning the gap. The CDR3 loop spans 15 amino acids. CDR1 is MNHEY, CDR2 SMNVEV, per germline (reference sequence). The CDR3 loop is CASSPGRRGNQPQHF. The CDR3 DNA sequence: TGTGCCAGCAGCCCGGGACGGAGGGGCAATCAGCCCCAGCATTTT.

The rearrangement links TRBV13 to TRBJ2-7; either TRBD1 or TRBD2 may fit D (5 bases each). The CDR3 is 12 residues long. The germline CDR1 and CDR2 sequences are PRHDT and FYEKMQ (reference sequence). V lost 5 bases and J 7 bases, leaving 12 bases between the germline ends. CDR3 in amino acids: CASSDAGSEQYF. CDR3 coding DNA: TGTGCCAGCAGCGACGCAGGGAGTGAGCAGTACTTC. Full variable domain (rest looked up from reference TRBV13 and TRBJ2-7): AAGVIQSPRHLIKEKRETATLKCYPIPRHDTVYWYQQGPGQDPQFLISFYEKMQSDKGSIPDRFSAQQFSDYHSELNMSSLELGDSALYFCASSDAGSEQYFGPGTRLTVT.